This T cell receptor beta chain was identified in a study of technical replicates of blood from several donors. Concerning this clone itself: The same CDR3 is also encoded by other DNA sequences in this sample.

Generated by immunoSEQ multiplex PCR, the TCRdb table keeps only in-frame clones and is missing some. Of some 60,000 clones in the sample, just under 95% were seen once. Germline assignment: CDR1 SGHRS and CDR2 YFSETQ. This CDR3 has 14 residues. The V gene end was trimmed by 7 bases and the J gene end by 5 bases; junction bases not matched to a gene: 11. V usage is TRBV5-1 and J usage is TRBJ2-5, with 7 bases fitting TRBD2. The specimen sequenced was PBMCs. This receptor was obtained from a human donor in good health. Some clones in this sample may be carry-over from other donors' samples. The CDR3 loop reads CASQPGRIMETQYF. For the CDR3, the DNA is TGCGCCAGCCAACCCGGGAGGATTATGGAGACCCAGTACTTC.